One and the same sample provided the 2 T cell receptor beta chains below, sequenced in a study of T cell responses to AZD1222 COVID-19 vaccine. The method was immunoSEQ multiplex PCR; TCRdb's version includes in-frame clones alone and lacks a portion of them. The sample carries about 72,000 clones, nearly 90% recorded once. The material was peripheral blood, obtained 28 days after the second AZD1222 dose. Source of these receptors: an adult who received the AZD1222 COVID-19 vaccine.

This clone has just a few counts. V usage is TRBV7-2 and J usage is TRBJ2-7; no reliable D call. Per germline, CDR1 SGHTA and CDR2 FQGNSA. The CDR3 spans 14 residues. The V and J ends lost 1 base and 4 bases respectively, with 11 bases between them. CDR3 loop: CASSLDQVAYEQYF. CDR3 DNA: TGTGCCAGCAGCTTAGATCAGGTCGCATACGAGCAGTACTTC. The full variable domain, in which reference TRBV7-2 and TRBJ2-7 provide the parts outside the CDR3, is GAGVSQSPSNKVTEKGKDVELRCDPISGHTALYWYRQSLGQGLEFLIYFQGNSAPDKSGLPSDRFSAERTGGSVSTLTIQRTQQEDSAVYLCASSLDQVAYEQYFGPGTRLTVT.

Written as DNA, the CDR3 is TGTGCCAGCAGCCCCTACGGAACTGTCTCCTACAATGAGCAGTTCTTC. Translation gives CASSPYGTVSYNEQFF. J is TRBJ2-1 and V is TRBV5-8, with no clear D. This CDR3 comprises 16 residues. CDR1 and CDR2 from the germline V gene are SGHTS and YDEGEE. V was shortened by 4 bases and J by 0 bases, with 14 bases between the two germline ends.